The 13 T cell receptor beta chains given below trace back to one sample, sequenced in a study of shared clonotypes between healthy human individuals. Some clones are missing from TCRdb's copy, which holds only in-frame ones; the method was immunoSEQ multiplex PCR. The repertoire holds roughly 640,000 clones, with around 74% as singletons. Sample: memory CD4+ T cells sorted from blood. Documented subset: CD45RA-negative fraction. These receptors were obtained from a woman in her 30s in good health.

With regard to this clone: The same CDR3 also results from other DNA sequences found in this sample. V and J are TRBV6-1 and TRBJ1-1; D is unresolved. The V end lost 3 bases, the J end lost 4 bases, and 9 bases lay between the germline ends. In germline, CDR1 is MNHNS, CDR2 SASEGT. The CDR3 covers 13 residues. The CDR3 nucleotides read TGTGCCAGCAGTGAGTTGGGTGGCACTGAAGCTTTCTTT. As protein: CASSELGGTEAFF.

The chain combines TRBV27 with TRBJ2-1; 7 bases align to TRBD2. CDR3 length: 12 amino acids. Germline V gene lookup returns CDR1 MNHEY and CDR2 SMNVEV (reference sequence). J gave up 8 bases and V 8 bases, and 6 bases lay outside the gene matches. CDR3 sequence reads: CASWGGGDEQFF. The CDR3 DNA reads TGTGCCAGCTGGGGGGGTGGGGATGAGCAGTTCTTC.

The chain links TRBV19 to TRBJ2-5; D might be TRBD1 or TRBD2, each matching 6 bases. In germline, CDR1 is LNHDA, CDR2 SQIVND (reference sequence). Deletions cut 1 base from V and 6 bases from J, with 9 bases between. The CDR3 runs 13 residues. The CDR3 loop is CASSIVGGKTQYF. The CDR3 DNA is TGTGCCAGTAGTATAGTAGGGGGGAAGACCCAGTACTTC.

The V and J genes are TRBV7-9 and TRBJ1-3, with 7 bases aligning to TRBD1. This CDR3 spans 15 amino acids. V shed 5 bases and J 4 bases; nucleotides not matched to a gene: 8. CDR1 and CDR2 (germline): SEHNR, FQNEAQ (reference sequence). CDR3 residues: CASSLTGEVGNTIYF. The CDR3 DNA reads TGTGCCAGCAGCCTTACAGGGGAAGTGGGAAACACCATATATTTT.

This CDR3 reads CASMTGSGANVLTF. CDR3 sequence (DNA): TGCGCCAGTATGACGGGCTCTGGGGCCAACGTCCTGACTTTC. This chain links TRBV5-1 with TRBJ2-6; D not resolved. The V end was cut by 8 bases, the J end by 0 bases, with 9 bases between. The CDR3 totals 14 residues. Germline values: CDR1 SGHRS, CDR2 YFSETQ.

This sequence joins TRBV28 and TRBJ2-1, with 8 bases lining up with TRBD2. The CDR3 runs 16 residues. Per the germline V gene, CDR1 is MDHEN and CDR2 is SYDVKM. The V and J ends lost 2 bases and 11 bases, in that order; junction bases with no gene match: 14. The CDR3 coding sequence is TGTGCCAGCAGTTTAAAGCGGGAGCTCCCATTCGAGAAGCAGTTCTTC. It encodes CASSLKRELPFEKQFF.

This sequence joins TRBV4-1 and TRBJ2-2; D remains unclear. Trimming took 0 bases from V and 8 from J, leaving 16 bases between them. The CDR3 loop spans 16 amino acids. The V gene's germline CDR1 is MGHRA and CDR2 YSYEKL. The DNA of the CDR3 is TGCGCCAGCAGCCAAGATCAGCCCCAGGCATCAGGGGAGCTGTTTTTT. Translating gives CASSQDQPQASGELFF.

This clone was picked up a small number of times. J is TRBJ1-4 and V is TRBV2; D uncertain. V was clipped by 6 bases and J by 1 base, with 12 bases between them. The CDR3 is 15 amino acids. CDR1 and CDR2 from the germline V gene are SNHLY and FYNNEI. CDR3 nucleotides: TGTGCCAGCAGGCCTTTAGGAGGAACTAATGAAAAACTGTTTTTT. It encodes CASRPLGGTNEKLFF.

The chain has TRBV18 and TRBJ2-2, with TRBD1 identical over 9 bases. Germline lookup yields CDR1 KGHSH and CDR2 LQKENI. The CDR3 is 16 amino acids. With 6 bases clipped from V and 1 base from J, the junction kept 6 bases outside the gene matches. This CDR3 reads CASSSDRGKNTGELFF. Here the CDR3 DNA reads TGTGCCAGCTCGTCTGACAGGGGGAAGAACACCGGGGAGCTGTTTTTT.

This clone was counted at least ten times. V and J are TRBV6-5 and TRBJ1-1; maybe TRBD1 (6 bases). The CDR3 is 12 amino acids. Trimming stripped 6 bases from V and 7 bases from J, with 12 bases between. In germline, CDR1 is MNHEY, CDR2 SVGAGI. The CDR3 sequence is CASRAGDSEAFF. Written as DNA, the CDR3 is TGTGCCAGCAGAGCAGGGGATAGTGAAGCTTTCTTT.

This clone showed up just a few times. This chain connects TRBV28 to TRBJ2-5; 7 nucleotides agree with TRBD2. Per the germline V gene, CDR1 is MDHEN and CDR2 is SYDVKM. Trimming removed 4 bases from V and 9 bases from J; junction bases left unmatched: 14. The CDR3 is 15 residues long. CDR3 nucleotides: TGTGCCAGCAGTTCGCCGGGGAGGGGCCTCGAGCCCCAGTACTTC. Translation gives CASSSPGRGLEPQYF.

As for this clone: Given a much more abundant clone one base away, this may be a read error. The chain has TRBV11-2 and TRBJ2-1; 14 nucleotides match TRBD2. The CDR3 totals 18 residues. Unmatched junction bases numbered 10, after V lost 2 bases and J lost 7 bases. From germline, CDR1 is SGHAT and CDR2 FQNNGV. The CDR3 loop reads CASSLKVTSGGGRNEQFF. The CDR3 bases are TGTGCCAGCAGCTTAAAGGTGACTAGCGGGGGGGGTAGGAATGAGCAGTTCTTC.

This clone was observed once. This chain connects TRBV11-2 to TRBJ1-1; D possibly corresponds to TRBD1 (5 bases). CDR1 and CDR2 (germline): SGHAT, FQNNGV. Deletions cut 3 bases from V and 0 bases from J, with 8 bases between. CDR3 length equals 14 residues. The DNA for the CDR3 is TGTGCCAGCAGCTTTACGGGGCTGAACACTGAAGCTTTCTTT. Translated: CASSFTGLNTEAFF.